This TCR beta chain was found in a study of regulatory T cells in long-lasting Graves disease. Notes on the study in general: Whereas 966 public clonotypes were shared by new patients, persistent patients shared more, at a few thousand.

The time point: persistent/refractory GD, antithyroid drugs over 5 years with positive TRAb. Making the TCR library involved RNA that had been extracted from PBMCs. Worth noting for this clonotype: No antigen is known for it.

Assembly of TCR beta libraries relied on iRepertoire HTBI primers together with Arm-PCR of CDR3 regions. TCRdb re-called the multiplex PCR reads through MiXCR, storing one row per CDR3 protein. Altogether about 660,000 distinct CDR3 sequences are present, approximately 31% being singletons, with the ten largest covering roughly 46%. This clonotype was obtained from a female donor with Graves disease. The material sequenced was peripheral blood mononuclear cells (PBMCs), taken when the disease was refractory, from a patient treated with antithyroid drugs.

Here the CDR3 reads CASSQEGQENQPQHF. CDR3 nucleotides: TGTGCCAGCAGCCAAGAGGGGCAGGAAAATCAGCCCCAGCATTTT. The rearrangement joins TRBV3-1 to TRBJ1-5, with D possibly matching TRBD1 (5 bases). V was shortened by 0 bases and J by 4 bases, with 10 bases between the two germline ends. Germline V gives CDR1 LGHDT, CDR2 YNNKEL (reference sequence). The CDR3 length is 15 residues.